This TCR beta chain was profiled in a study of Graves' ophthalmopathy and Graves' hyperthyroidism. For repertoire sequencing, the TCR beta CDR3 regions were amplified from RNA transcripts. HTBI primers primed a first-round RT-PCR, and a second-round multiplex PCR followed. TCRdb re-called the multiplex PCR reads through MiXCR, storing one row per CDR3 protein. The sample records about 640,000 distinct CDR3 sequences, roughly 39% being singletons. The sample holds many counts of this clonotype. The CDR3 spans 16 residues. Germline V gene sequence: CDR1 SGHDT, CDR2 YYEEEE. Trimming at V came to 0 bases and at J to 5 bases, leaving 10 bases not matched to a gene.

Sequenced sample: peripheral blood. V is TRBV5-6 and J is TRBJ2-5; 7 bases are shared with TRBD1. The receptor was isolated from an adult man with Graves' ophthalmopathy. The CDR3 reads CASSLEQGVGAETQYF. In DNA, the CDR3 is TGTGCCAGCAGCTTGGAGCAGGGGGTGGGCGCCGAGACCCAGTACTTC. Complete variable domain (other parts from reference TRBV5-6 and TRBJ2-5): DAGVTQSPTHLIKTRGQQVTLRCSPKSGHDTVSWYQQALGQGPQFIFQYYEEEERQRGNFPDRFSGHQFPNYSSELNVNALLLGDSALYLCASSLEQGVGAETQYFGPGTRLLVL.